The 13 T cell receptor beta chains in this list originate from one sample, sequenced in a study of T-cell memory formation after mild COVID-19 (dated by TCRdb to about 2021). Library preparation used 5' RACE. The sample was run on an Illumina NovaSeq 6000. The public reads were reanalyzed by TCRdb: fastp trimming at Q25, MiXCR alignment, in-frame beta chains only. Records with the same CDR3 protein are collapsed into one entry carrying the most frequent genes and DNA. The sample has 65,000 to 90,000 distinct CDR3 sequences on record, more than 10% of them singletons. The ten largest clones capture around 41% of the sample. Sequencing was performed on PBMCs or a T cell subset sorted from them (not recorded which). These receptors all stem from a man aged 18-30 years who had mild COVID-19 (a few samples of this study predate the infection). The sample titles of this study are shuffled in the database, so cell type and time point are left out; the donor was told from shared clones.

In its sample, this clonotype was seen many times. The chain has TRBV11-1 and TRBJ2-4, with 7 bases that match TRBD1. CDR1 SGHAT and CDR2 FQDESV come from the germline V gene (reference sequence). The CDR3 is made up of 16 amino acids. V lost 1 base, J lost 6 bases, and 9 bases stayed unmatched. This CDR3 is CASSLDRGPMGNIQYF. CDR3 DNA sequence: TGTGCCAGCAGCTTAGACAGGGGTCCCATGGGAAACATTCAGTACTTC.

The sample holds many counts of this clonotype. The chain couples TRBV7-6 to TRBJ2-1; D may be TRBD1 (5 bases). This CDR3 contains 11 residues. Trimming took 8 bases from V and 7 from J, leaving 9 bases between them. Germline V lookup: CDR1 SGHVS, CDR2 FNYEAQ. The CDR3 is CASGQGNEQFF. The CDR3 DNA is TGTGCCAGCGGCCAGGGTAATGAGCAGTTCTTC.

This clonotype was detected only once. J is TRBJ2-3 and V is TRBV12-3 or TRBV12-4; 11 bases agree with TRBD2. Losses at the gene ends were 6 bases for V and 1 base for J; bases not matched to a gene: 0. The CDR3 contains 14 residues. CDR3 sequence reads: CASRTSGGTDTQYF. As DNA, the CDR3 is TGTGCCAGCAGGACTAGCGGGGGCACAGATACGCAGTATTTT.

This clonotype was found a few times. The gene calls are TRBV27 and TRBJ2-1; TRBD2 agrees at 10 bases. Per the germline V gene, CDR1 is MNHEY and CDR2 is SMNVEV (reference sequence). The CDR3 is made up of 14 amino acids. V lost 2 bases and J lost 12; bases outside the gene matches: 7. This CDR3 is CASSLLERGGGQFF. The CDR3 DNA reads TGTGCCAGCAGTTTACTGGAGCGGGGGGGCGGGCAGTTCTTC.

V usage is TRBV12-3 or TRBV12-4 and J usage is TRBJ2-3; D gene unclear. V lost 6 bases to trimming and J lost 2 bases, with 12 bases between them. The CDR3 contains 14 residues. The CDR3 reads CASSLDSYTDTQYF. The CDR3 DNA reads TGTGCCAGCAGCCTCGATTCTTACACAGATACGCAGTATTTT.

This clonotype was observed a few times. This chain uses TRBV5-1 with TRBJ1-1; D is perhaps TRBD1 (5 bases). Germline V gene lookup returns CDR1 SGHRS and CDR2 YFSETQ. Trimming removed 4 bases at V and 3 bases at J, with 22 bases between. The CDR3 spans 17 residues. The CDR3 DNA follows: TGCGCCAGCAGCACCTCGGGGCCAGGTCAACGGGACACTGAAGCTTTCTTT. It encodes CASSTSGPGQRDTEAFF.

This clonotype was detected a few times. The gene calls are TRBV12-3 or TRBV12-4 and TRBJ2-7, with TRBD1 matching over 7 bases. Unmatched junction bases numbered 10, after V lost 5 bases and J lost 3 bases. CDR3 length: 15 residues. CDR3 nucleotide sequence: TGTGCCAGCAGTGTGGGAGAAGGGGGCGTCTACGAGCAGTACTTC. This sequence encodes CASSVGEGGVYEQYF.

This clonotype was detected ten times or more. V usage is TRBV25-1 and J usage is TRBJ2-4, with D perhaps TRBD2 (5 bases). CDR1 is MGHDK and CDR2 is SYGVNS in the germline V gene. V gave up 3 bases and J gave up 11 bases, with 8 bases separating them. The CDR3 spans 11 residues. The CDR3 region has the DNA TGTGCCAGCAGTGACGGGGAATTTCAGTACTTC. Its protein product is CASSDGEFQYF.

The CDR3 protein is CASSGGILYEQYF. In DNA, the CDR3 is TGTGCCAGCAGTGGAGGAATTCTTTACGAGCAGTACTTC. V usage is TRBV6-1 and J usage is TRBJ2-7; D not resolved. CDR3 length: 13 residues. The germline V gene has CDR1 MNHNS and CDR2 SASEGT. V was trimmed by 4 bases and J by 4 bases, leaving 11 bases between them.

This clonotype was detected ten times or more. The CDR3 spells CASSLAEEYSGANVLTF. For the CDR3, the DNA is TGTGCCAGCAGCCTCGCCGAGGAGTACTCTGGGGCCAACGTCCTGACTTTC. The chain links TRBV7-9 to TRBJ2-6, with D unclear. Germline CDR1 is SEHNR and CDR2 is FQNEAQ (reference sequence). The CDR3 covers 17 residues. Trimming removed 5 bases from V and 0 bases from J, with 14 bases in between.

This clonotype was seen at least ten times. The J gene is TRBJ2-1, the V gene TRBV7-9; TRBD2 matches 9 bases. Trimming removed 4 bases from V and 9 bases from J; junction bases left unmatched: 10. The length of the CDR3 is 15 residues. Per germline, CDR1 SEHNR and CDR2 FQNEAQ (reference sequence). In nucleotides, the CDR3 is TGTGCCAGCAGCTCCCTTGCGGGGGGGCCAGGTGAGCAGTTCTTC. It yields the protein CASSSLAGGPGEQFF.

This clonotype was found many times. The chain links TRBV20-1 to TRBJ2-3; 8 bases agree with TRBD2. The CDR3 length is 13 residues. Trimming cost V 5 bases and J 4 bases; bases outside gene matches: 5. Germline V gives CDR1 DFQATT, CDR2 SNEGSKA (reference sequence). In nucleotides, the CDR3 is TGCAGTGCTGAGGGCGGGGGGCCAGATACGCAGTATTTT. Protein product: CSAEGGGPDTQYF.

In this sample, this clonotype turned up a few times. The chain carries TRBV7-9 and TRBJ1-1; unclear D gene. The CDR3 contains 11 residues. Per the germline V gene, CDR1 is SEHNR and CDR2 is FQNEAQ (reference sequence). The ends were cut back, 2 bases at V and 4 bases at J, with 2 bases in the middle. In nucleotides, the CDR3 is TGTGCCAGCAGCTTATCCACTGAAGCTTTCTTT. It specifies CASSLSTEAFF.